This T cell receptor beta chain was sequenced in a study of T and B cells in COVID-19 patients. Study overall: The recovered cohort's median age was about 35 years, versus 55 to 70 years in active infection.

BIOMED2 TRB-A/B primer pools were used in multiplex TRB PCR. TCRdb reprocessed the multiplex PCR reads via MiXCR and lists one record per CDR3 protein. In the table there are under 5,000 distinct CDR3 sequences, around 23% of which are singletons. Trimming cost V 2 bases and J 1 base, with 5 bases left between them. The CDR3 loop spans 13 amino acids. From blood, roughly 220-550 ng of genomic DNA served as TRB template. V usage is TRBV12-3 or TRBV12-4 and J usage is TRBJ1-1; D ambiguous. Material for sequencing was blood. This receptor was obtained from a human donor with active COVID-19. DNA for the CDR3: TGTGCCAGCAGTTTACCCGGGAACACTGAAGCTTTCTTT. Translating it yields CASSLPGNTEAFF.